This T cell receptor (beta chain) emerged from a study of blood T cells in healthy people across ages (dated by TCRdb to between 2015 and 2016). Background for the entire study: Template switching captured roughly one uniquely barcoded TCR beta cDNA molecule per two T cells in model experiments. The study measured age-related changes in TCR beta repertoire diversity using deep sequencing normalized with unique cDNA molecular identifiers. The donors were split into four age groups: young (average around 15 years), middle-aged (about 40), aged (more than 60) and long-lived (approximately 89). To avoid experimental bias, donors of different ages were randomly spread across the sequencing lanes. The study analyzed two additional independent replicas of 1 million unique cDNA reads from the same blood draw for two donors, one aged 18 to 29 and one aged 80 or older.

Libraries were made using 5' RACE. Instrument used: Illumina HiSeq 2500. The second PCR ran for roughly 6 to 11 cycles and used a J-beta primer mix along with a sample-barcoded 5' primer. A unique molecular identifier was introduced onto each TCR beta cDNA molecule by a template-switch 5' adaptor carrying 12 random nucleotides. At least 2.5 million CDR3-containing paired-end reads were obtained from each sample. The Mint cDNA synthesis kit, primed by a TRBC-specific oligonucleotide, was used to synthesize first-strand cDNA from all RNA. After uracil-DNA glycosylase treatment, a first 18-cycle PCR used universal primers M1SS and BC2_uni_R on all cDNA. The study's processing was this. Each sample was normalized by randomly selecting 1 million high-quality reads, each carrying a distinct molecular identifier. Reads with shared molecular identifiers were discarded instead of being binned into consensus sequences. MiTCR, with a Q25 quality threshold and the strictest error-elimination algorithm, was used for CDR3 identification, clonotype clustering and error correction. A nonparametric unseen species model using Euler transformation provided a lower-bound estimate of total TCR beta diversity. The raw public reads went through TCRdb reprocessing: fastp at Q25, MiXCR clone calling, in-frame beta chains kept. Each entry merges the rows of one CDR3 protein and shows their most common DNA and genes. The V and J calls, along with clone size, are taken from TCRdb and not from the paper's own processing. In this sample the table shows hundreds of thousands of distinct CDR3 sequences, 56% of which occur a single time. Of the sample, roughly 26% falls within the top ten clones.

The donors were roughly 38 Caucasian individuals from Russia, aged roughly 6 to 90 years, who were systemically healthy. Each donor gave roughly 9 milliliters of peripheral blood, drawn into EDTA-treated Vacutainer tubes. Ficoll-Paque density-gradient centrifugation was used to isolate PBMCs, with at least 6 million obtained per sample. Trizol reagent was used to extract total RNA from PBMCs, with at least 5.5 micrograms per sample. For every donor, an aliquot of PBMCs went through flow cytometry to measure the percentages of naive CD45RAhigh/CD27high T cells. On this clonotype itself: The specificity of this receptor is unknown. The input lacks base qualities; no much larger clone sits a single base away.

What the research found in general, with its limitations: Estimates of total diversity from one million sequenced T cells were regarded as lower bounds and underestimates. Compared with the aged group, the long-lived group had more naive CD4+ T cells, fewer expanded clones and increased TCR diversity, a pattern suggesting age selection. As age increased, observed TCR beta diversity per million T cells dropped in a roughly linear way, and a significant reduction was already evident by age 40. Observed TCR beta diversity correlated strongly with the percentage of naive T cells measured by flow cytometry. Since profiling was done on bulk unsorted PBMCs, naive and antigen-experienced compartments could not be conclusively compared. Because donor CMV infection status was unknown, age-related changes in expanded clonotypes were potentially confounded.

V was cut back by 6 bases and J by 0 bases, leaving a gap of 18 bases between them. Counted from cysteine to phenylalanine, this CDR3 has 16 amino acids. The only DNA kept is the CDR3, 48 bases in frame from the first base. CDR1 is given as MNHNY and CDR2 as SVGAGI, both from the germline V gene (reference sequence). The TCR originated in a man aged 40-49 years in good health. What was sequenced was blood. This sequence uses TRBV6-6 and TRBJ2-7; the D gene remains uncertain. At the DNA level, the sequence is TGTGCCAGCAGCTGGGCACAGACCGTCAGCTCCTACGAGCAGTACTTC. This yields the protein CASSWAQTVSSYEQYF.